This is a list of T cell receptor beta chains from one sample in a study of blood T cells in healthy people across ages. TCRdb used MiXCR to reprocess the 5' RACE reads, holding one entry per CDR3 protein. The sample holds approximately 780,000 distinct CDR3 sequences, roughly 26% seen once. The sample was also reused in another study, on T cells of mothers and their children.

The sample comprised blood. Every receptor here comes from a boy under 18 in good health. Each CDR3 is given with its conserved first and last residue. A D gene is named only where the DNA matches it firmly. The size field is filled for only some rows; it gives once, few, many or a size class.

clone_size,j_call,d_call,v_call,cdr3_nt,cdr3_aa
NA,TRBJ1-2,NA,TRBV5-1,TGCGCCAGCAGTAGGGACGGAGCTAACTATGGCTACACCTTC,CASSRDGANYGYTF
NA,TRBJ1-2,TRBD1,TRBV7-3,TGTGCCAGCAGCCAAGGGACAGATGGCTACACCTTC,CASSQGTDGYTF
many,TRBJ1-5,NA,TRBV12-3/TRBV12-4,TGTGCCAGTGGCGGGGGCAATCAGCCCCAGCATTTT,CASGGGNQPQHF
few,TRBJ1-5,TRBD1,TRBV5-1,TGCGCCAGCAGCGAAACAGGGGTGAATCAGCCCCAGCATTTT,CASSETGVNQPQHF
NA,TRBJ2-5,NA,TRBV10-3,TGTGCCATCAGAGAAGACACCCAAGAGACCCAGTACTTC,CAIREDTQETQYF
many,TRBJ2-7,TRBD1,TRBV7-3,TGTGCCAGCAGCCGGACAGGGGGTCCCTACGAGCAGTACTTC,CASSRTGGPYEQYF
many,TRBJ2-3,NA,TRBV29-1,TGCAGCGTTGGACGAGCGGGCACAGATACGCAGTATTTT,CSVGRAGTDTQYF
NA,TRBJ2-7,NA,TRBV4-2,TGTGCCAGCAGCCAGGGCATGAGAGAAGCAGGAGGCTACGAGCAGTACTTC,CASSQGMREAGGYEQYF
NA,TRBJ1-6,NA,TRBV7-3,TGTGCCAGCAGCCACGGGACCGAGAATTCACCCCTCCACTTT,CASSHGTENSPLHF
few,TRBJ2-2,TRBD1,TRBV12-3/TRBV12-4,TGTGCCAGCAGTCCTGGGACAGACAGGGTCAACACCGGGGAGCTGTTTTTT,CASSPGTDRVNTGELFF
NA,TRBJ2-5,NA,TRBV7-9,TGTGCCAGCAGCGATAGCTCGGGGGTTTACCAAGAGACCCAGTACTTC,CASSDSSGVYQETQYF
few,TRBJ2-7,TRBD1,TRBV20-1,TGCAGTGCTAGAAGAGCAGGGGGATCTCGGTACGAGCAGTACTTC,CSARRAGGSRYEQYF
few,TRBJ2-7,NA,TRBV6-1,TGTGCCAGCAAGGCCCTGACTCCGTGGGAGCAGTACTTC,CASKALTPWEQYF
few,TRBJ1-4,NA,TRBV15,TGTGCCACCAGCAGAGAACCCAGCACTATCGCAACTAATGAAAAACTGTTTTTT,CATSREPSTIATNEKLFF
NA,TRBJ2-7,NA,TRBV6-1,TGTGCCAGCAGTGAAGCAAGGAGTTACGAGCAGTACTTC,CASSEARSYEQYF
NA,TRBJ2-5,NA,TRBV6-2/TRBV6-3,TGTGCCAGCAGTTACTCGAGGCATTGGGAAGAGACCCAGTACTTC,CASSYSRHWEETQYF
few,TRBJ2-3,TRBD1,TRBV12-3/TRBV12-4,TGTGCCAGCAGACAGGGACAGGGATTTTCTGATACGCAGTATTTT,CASRQGQGFSDTQYF
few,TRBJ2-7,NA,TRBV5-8,TGTGCCAGCAGCCTCAATGGAGGTAAGGACGAGCAGTACTTC,CASSLNGGKDEQYF
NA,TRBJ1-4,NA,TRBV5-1,TGCGCCAGCAGCACCTCAGGGAGCACTAATGAAAAACTGTTTTTT,CASSTSGSTNEKLFF
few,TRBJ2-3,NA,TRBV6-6,TGTGCCAGCAGTTCCGGGTACACAGATACGCAGTATTTT,CASSSGYTDTQYF
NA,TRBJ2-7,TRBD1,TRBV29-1,TGCAGCGAAGCCGGGACAGGGTTCTACGAGCAGTACTTC,CSEAGTGFYEQYF
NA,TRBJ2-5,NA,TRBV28,TGTGCCAGCAGTTTATCCTCAACTTCTTTGCGGACCCAGTACTTC,CASSLSSTSLRTQYF
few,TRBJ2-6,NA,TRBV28,TGTGCCAGCAGTTTCCCGGCTGGGGCCAACGTCCTGACTTTC,CASSFPAGANVLTF
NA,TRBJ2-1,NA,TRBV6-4,TGTGCCAGCAGTGAACAGGGCCACGGAAGCCCTTACAATGAGCAGTTCTTC,CASSEQGHGSPYNEQFF
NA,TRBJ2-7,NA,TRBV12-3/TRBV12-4,TGTGCCAGCAGTTTCAAGGACGAGCAGTACTTC,CASSFKDEQYF
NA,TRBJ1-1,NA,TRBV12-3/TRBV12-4,TGTGCCAGCAGTCCACTTACAGGGAAGGGGGACACTGAAGCTTTCTTT,CASSPLTGKGDTEAFF
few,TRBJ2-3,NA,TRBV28,TGTGCCAGCAGACCCGCAGTCCGGGGCACAGATACGCAGTATTTT,CASRPAVRGTDTQYF
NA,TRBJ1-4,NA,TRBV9,TGTGCCAGCAGCGTAAGCGGGGTCCCTAATGAAAAACTGTTTTTT,CASSVSGVPNEKLFF
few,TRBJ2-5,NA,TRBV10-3,TGTGCCATCAGTGTGGCAGGGGTTCAAGAGACCCAGTACTTC,CAISVAGVQETQYF
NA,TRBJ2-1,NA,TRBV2,TGTGCCAGCAGTGGACTGGTCTCCTACAATGAGCAGTTCTTC,CASSGLVSYNEQFF
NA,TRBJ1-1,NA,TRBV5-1,TGCGCCAGCAGCTTGACACCAATGAACACTGAAGCTTTCTTT,CASSLTPMNTEAFF
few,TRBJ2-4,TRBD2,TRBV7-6,TGTGCCAGCAGCCCTCGGGGGGGTAGGAACATTCAGTACTTC,CASSPRGGRNIQYF
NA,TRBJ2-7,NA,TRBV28,TGTGCCAGCAGTGTGGCAGGGGGGTTTGCCTCCTACGAGCAGTACTTC,CASSVAGGFASYEQYF
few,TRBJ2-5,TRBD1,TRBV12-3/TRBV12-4,TGTGCCAGCAGTTTCGGCAGGGGGTCTGAGACCCAGTACTTC,CASSFGRGSETQYF
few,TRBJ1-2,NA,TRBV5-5,TGTGCCAGCAGCTTGGACCAGATAGGGGTACGGTCTGGCTACACCTTC,CASSLDQIGVRSGYTF
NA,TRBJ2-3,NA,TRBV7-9,TGTGCCAGCAGCTTAGTGCAGATTACAGATACGCAGTATTTT,CASSLVQITDTQYF
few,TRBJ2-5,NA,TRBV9,TGTGCCAGCAGCGTTCGATCTGGAGAGACCCAGTACTTC,CASSVRSGETQYF
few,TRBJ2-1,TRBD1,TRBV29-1,TGCAGCGTTGCCCGTCGGGACAGAACCAATGAGCAGTTCTTC,CSVARRDRTNEQFF
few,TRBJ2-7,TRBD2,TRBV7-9,TGTGCCAGCAGTTCCCGCAGCGGGGGGCCCTCCTACGAGCAGTACTTC,CASSSRSGGPSYEQYF
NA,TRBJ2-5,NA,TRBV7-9,TGTGCCAGCAGCTTAGGTACAAGGCAAGAGACCCAGTACTTC,CASSLGTRQETQYF
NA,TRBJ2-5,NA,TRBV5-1,TGCGCCAGCAGCTTGGCCTCGGGGTTTCAAGAGACCCGGTACTTC,CASSLASGFQETRYF
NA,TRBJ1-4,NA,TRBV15,TGTGCCACCCAACCTGGAACTAATGAAAAACTGTTTTTT,CATQPGTNEKLFF
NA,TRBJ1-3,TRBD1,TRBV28,TGTGCCAGCACTCTACCCGACAGGGACTCTGGAAACACCATATATTTT,CASTLPDRDSGNTIYF
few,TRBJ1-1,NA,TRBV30,TGTGCCTGGAGTGTGCCAGGGATGAACACTGAAGCTTTCTTT,CAWSVPGMNTEAFF
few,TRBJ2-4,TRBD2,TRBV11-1,TGTGCCAGCAGCTTAGGCTTCCCCTCTAGCGGGGCCTTAGCCAAAAACATTCAGTACTTC,CASSLGFPSSGALAKNIQYF
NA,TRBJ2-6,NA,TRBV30,TGTGCCTGTGTCCGGACATTCAGCTCTGGGGCCAACGTCCTGACTTTC,CACVRTFSSGANVLTF
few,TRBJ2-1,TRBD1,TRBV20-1,TGCAGTGCTAGTCCTGGACAGGGAGCGTTCGGTGAGCAGTTCTTC,CSASPGQGAFGEQFF